A selection of T cell receptor beta chains follows, all from one sample in a study of T-cell memory formation after mild COVID-19. TCRdb re-called the 5' RACE reads through MiXCR, storing one row per CDR3 protein. Of roughly 580,000 distinct CDR3 sequences in the sample, under 20% were seen once. The sample comprised PBMCs or a T cell subset sorted from them (not recorded which). The receptors stem from an adult woman who had mild COVID-19 (a few samples of this study predate the infection). Cell type and time point are not known. CDR3s include the opening cysteine and the closing phenylalanine or tryptophan. D genes are given only for firm matches. Some rows have no size entry. The others give once, few or many, or a class for an expanded clone.

DNA: TGCGCCAGCAGCCAAGCCCCACAGGATACCTACGAGCAGTACTTC
CDR3: CASSQAPQDTYEQYF
D: -
J: TRBJ2-7
V: TRBV4-1
size: few

DNA: TGTGCCACCCAGACTAACACCTACAATGAGCAGTTCTTC
CDR3: CATQTNTYNEQFF
D: -
J: TRBJ2-1
V: TRBV12-3/TRBV12-4
size: -

DNA: TGCGCCAGCAGCCAAGAGGTGGCAGTCTCTGGAAACACCATATATTTT
CDR3: CASSQEVAVSGNTIYF
D: -
J: TRBJ1-3
V: TRBV4-1
size: few

DNA: TGTGCTAGTGGTACCGGGACAGGGGGTTCTGAAGCTTTCTTT
CDR3: CASGTGTGGSEAFF
D: TRBD1
J: TRBJ1-1
V: TRBV12-5
size: few

DNA: TGTGCCAGCAGCTTTAGTGGGCGGGATTCTGGCGAGCAGTACTTC
CDR3: CASSFSGRDSGEQYF
D: -
J: TRBJ2-7
V: TRBV9
size: -

DNA: TGCGCCAGCAGCTCTTCCGACTTTTGGTCGAACACCGGGGAGCTGTTTTTT
CDR3: CASSSSDFWSNTGELFF
D: -
J: TRBJ2-2
V: TRBV5-1
size: -

DNA: TGTGCCAGCAGCTACACCTTTACCGGGAGTGGGGACAATGAGCAGTTCTTC
CDR3: CASSYTFTGSGDNEQFF
D: -
J: TRBJ2-1
V: TRBV7-9
size: many

DNA: TGCAGTGCCTCTAAGTGGGAGGCCAAGTTCTTC
CDR3: CSASKWEAKFF
D: -
J: TRBJ2-1
V: TRBV20-1
size: -

DNA: TGTGCCAGCAGCCCAGAGGTAGTTAGCGAGCAGTTCTTC
CDR3: CASSPEVVSEQFF
D: -
J: TRBJ2-1
V: TRBV9
size: -

DNA: TGTGCCAGCAGTTCACTAGCGGGAGCTCTCGGGGAGCTGTTTTTT
CDR3: CASSSLAGALGELFF
D: TRBD2
J: TRBJ2-2
V: TRBV12-3/TRBV12-4
size: few

DNA: TGTGCCAGCAGTTTTCTTACAGGGGCAAGGGGCTCTGGAAACACCATATATTTT
CDR3: CASSFLTGARGSGNTIYF
D: TRBD1
J: TRBJ1-3
V: TRBV12-3/TRBV12-4
size: few

DNA: TGTGCCAGCGGAAGCGGAGGGACAGCCTCCTACGAGCAGTACTTC
CDR3: CASGSGGTASYEQYF
D: -
J: TRBJ2-7
V: TRBV6-2/TRBV6-3
size: -

DNA: TGTGCCAGCAGCTTAGGGACAGGGGGCTGGGACACTGAAGCTTTCTTT
CDR3: CASSLGTGGWDTEAFF
D: TRBD1
J: TRBJ1-1
V: TRBV7-2
size: -

DNA: TGTGCCAGTAGGGGGCATAGGGACATTCAGTACTTC
CDR3: CASRGHRDIQYF
D: -
J: TRBJ2-4
V: TRBV19
size: few

DNA: TGCAGCGTTGAAGCCGACAGGGAGCAGTACTTC
CDR3: CSVEADREQYF
D: -
J: TRBJ2-7
V: TRBV29-1
size: -

DNA: TGTGCCAGCAGTGAAGCGTGGTGGGATGGGGCCAACGTCCTGACTTTC
CDR3: CASSEAWWDGANVLTF
D: -
J: TRBJ2-6
V: TRBV6-1
size: -

DNA: TGTGCCAGCAGTGAAACGGGTGAAAAACTGTTTTTT
CDR3: CASSETGEKLFF
D: -
J: TRBJ1-4
V: TRBV2
size: few

DNA: TGTGCCAGCAGCCAAGAGGGCGGACCCTCCTACGAGCAGTACTTC
CDR3: CASSQEGGPSYEQYF
D: -
J: TRBJ2-7
V: TRBV14
size: -

DNA: TGCAGTGCTACCGGGGGAGGTTATGGCTACACCTTC
CDR3: CSATGGGYGYTF
D: -
J: TRBJ1-2
V: TRBV20-1
size: few

DNA: TGTGCCAGCAGCCAACAACAGGTGGGAGGAGGCTACACCTTC
CDR3: CASSQQQVGGGYTF
D: -
J: TRBJ1-2
V: TRBV3-1
size: -

DNA: TGTGCCTCCTCTGCGGATGAGCAGTTCTTC
CDR3: CASSADEQFF
D: -
J: TRBJ2-1
V: TRBV16
size: -

DNA: TGTGCCAGCAGCAGGGACGGGTATGGCTACACCTTC
CDR3: CASSRDGYGYTF
D: -
J: TRBJ1-2
V: TRBV7-3
size: few

DNA: TGCGCCAGCAGCCGGACTAGCGGGGTTTACGAGCAGTACTTC
CDR3: CASSRTSGVYEQYF
D: TRBD2
J: TRBJ2-7
V: TRBV4-1
size: few

DNA: TGTGCCAGCAGCTTAAGGGGGCCCGCGGGGCCGTACACTGAAGCTTTCTTT
CDR3: CASSLRGPAGPYTEAFF
D: TRBD1
J: TRBJ1-1
V: TRBV5-5
size: -

DNA: TGTGCCAGCAGTTTAGCGCAGGGGGCGCATTCCTCCTATGGCTACACCTTC
CDR3: CASSLAQGAHSSYGYTF
D: TRBD1
J: TRBJ1-2
V: TRBV12-3/TRBV12-4
size: -

DNA: TGTGCCAGCAGCGTGCCCCCTTGGCCTGAAGCTTTCTTT
CDR3: CASSVPPWPEAFF
D: -
J: TRBJ1-1
V: TRBV9
size: -

DNA: TGTGCCACCAGCAGGTCTAGCACAGATACGCAGTATTTT
CDR3: CATSRSSTDTQYF
D: -
J: TRBJ2-3
V: TRBV15
size: few

DNA: TGTGCCAGCAGCGACCGGGGACCCTATGGCTACACCTTC
CDR3: CASSDRGPYGYTF
D: -
J: TRBJ1-2
V: TRBV7-9
size: many

DNA: TGTGCCAGCAGTGATGGGGGTCATGGCACCGGGGAGCTGTTTTTT
CDR3: CASSDGGHGTGELFF
D: -
J: TRBJ2-2
V: TRBV2
size: -

DNA: TGTGCCAGCAGCTTAGTAAGACAGACGTCTTCCTTC
CDR3: CASSLVRQTSSF
D: -
J: TRBJ1-2
V: TRBV7-2
size: -

DNA: TGTGCCAGCAGCTTGGCGCCAGCGGGAGGGCCGGGGAATGAGCAGTTCTTC
CDR3: CASSLAPAGGPGNEQFF
D: TRBD2
J: TRBJ2-1
V: TRBV5-5
size: once

DNA: TGCAGTGCCCCAGCGGAGACAGGACCCCTCCACTTT
CDR3: CSAPAETGPLHF
D: -
J: TRBJ1-6
V: TRBV20-1
size: once

DNA: TGCAGCGTTGTTGGCGGGGAGAATGTTAATACGCAGTATTTT
CDR3: CSVVGGENVNTQYF
D: -
J: TRBJ2-3
V: TRBV29-1
size: -

DNA: TGCAGTGCTACCCTAGAGCACACGCAGTATTTT
CDR3: CSATLEHTQYF
D: -
J: TRBJ2-3
V: TRBV20-1
size: many

DNA: TGTGCCAGCATTTTGCGGTTAACTGAAGCTTTCTTT
CDR3: CASILRLTEAFF
D: -
J: TRBJ1-1
V: TRBV2
size: -